A single sample gave rise to the 31 T cell receptor beta chains below, sequenced in a study of shared clonotypes between healthy human individuals. Produced via immunoSEQ multiplex PCR; TCRdb's table is partial and in-frame only. The sample holds under 600,000 clones; approximately 97% are singletons and the top ten take 0.045% to 0.06%. The sequenced sample was naive CD4+ T cells sorted from blood. Subset: CD45RA+ positively selected. These receptors were taken from a woman aged 25 to 39 in good health.

Concerning this clone: Other DNA sequences in the sample encode the same CDR3. V and J are TRBV7-9 and TRBJ2-3; 8 bases match TRBD2. Germline V gene sequence: CDR1 SEHNR, CDR2 FQNEAQ (reference sequence). The CDR3 runs 16 residues. V lost 0 bases, J lost 0 bases, and 2 bases stayed unmatched. As DNA, the CDR3 is TGTGCCAGCAGCTTAGCTAGCGGGACTAGCACAGATACGCAGTATTTT. The encoded protein is CASSLASGTSTDTQYF.

The chain joins TRBV11-2 to TRBJ1-1; no clear D gene. There are 18 residues in the CDR3. Germline CDR1 and CDR2: SGHAT and FQNNGV. V dropped 4 bases and J dropped 1 base, with 22 bases sitting between them. CDR3 loop: CASSSPIRIGQTNTEAFF. The DNA of the CDR3 is TGTGCCAGCAGCTCCCCCATCCGTATAGGGCAGACGAACACTGAAGCTTTCTTT.

V usage is TRBV28 and J usage is TRBJ1-4, with 7 bases fitting TRBD1. Germline V gives CDR1 MDHEN, CDR2 SYDVKM. The V and J ends lost 6 bases and 8 bases, in that order; junction bases with no gene match: 9. The CDR3 contains 14 residues. DNA of the CDR3: TGTGCCAGCAGACCACAGGGGTTTGGCGAAAAACTGTTTTTT. Its translation is CASRPQGFGEKLFF.

The rearrangement links TRBV7-9 to TRBJ2-7; 7 bases are shared with TRBD1. The J segment lost 5 bases and the V segment lost 2 bases, leaving 12 bases of the junction unmatched. Germline V lookup: CDR1 SEHNR, CDR2 FQNEAQ (reference sequence). This CDR3 contains 16 residues. The CDR3 loop is CASSLTFGTALDEQYF. The DNA for the CDR3 is TGTGCCAGCAGCTTAACGTTCGGGACAGCCCTGGACGAGCAGTACTTC.

The chain is built from TRBV30 and TRBJ2-7; 8 nucleotides align to TRBD2. Germline CDR1 reads GTSNPN; CDR2 reads SVGIG (reference sequence). The length of the CDR3 is 17 residues. The V gene end was trimmed by 1 base and the J gene end by 2 bases; junction bases not matched to a gene: 13. CDR3 amino acids: CAWSAHPASGFPYEQYF. The CDR3 DNA reads as TGTGCCTGGAGTGCCCACCCAGCTAGCGGGTTTCCCTACGAGCAGTACTTC.

The CDR3 nucleotides are TGTGCCAGCAGCGTAGTGCCTAGCGGGAGGAACCTCAATGAGCAGTTCTTC. As protein: CASSVVPSGRNLNEQFF. The genes are TRBV9 and TRBJ2-1; 11 bases map to TRBD2. Germline lookup yields CDR1 SGDLS and CDR2 YYNGEE. The CDR3 runs 17 residues. V trimming: 0 bases; J trimming: 6 bases; junction bases outside the gene matches: 8.

V is TRBV7-9 and J is TRBJ1-6; TRBD1 matches 9 bases. The trim removed 4 bases at V and 7 bases at J, leaving 2 bases unmatched. CDR3 size: 14 residues. Germline values: CDR1 SEHNR, CDR2 FQNEAQ (reference sequence). CDR3 loop: CASSSGTGNSPLHF. In nucleotides, the CDR3 is TGTGCCAGCAGCTCAGGGACAGGGAATTCACCCCTCCACTTT.

This clone was seen just once. The gene calls are TRBV28 and TRBJ2-7; perhaps TRBD1 as D (5 bases). V shed 10 bases and J shed 2 bases, with 15 bases lying between them. Germline V gene data show CDR1 as MDHEN and CDR2 as SYDVKM. The CDR3 covers 13 residues. CDR3 residues: CAIQGALAYEQYF. The CDR3 nucleotides read TGTGCCATTCAAGGGGCCCTCGCCTACGAGCAGTACTTC.

As DNA, the CDR3 is TGTGCCAGCAGGTTTGGGACAGCCATCAACACCGGGGAGCTGTTTTTT. This encodes CASRFGTAINTGELFF. The chain is built from TRBV7-8 and TRBJ2-2; TRBD1 aligns across 7 bases. Germline lookup yields CDR1 SGHVS and CDR2 FQNEAQ. The CDR3 is made up of 16 amino acids. V dropped 6 bases and J dropped 2; count of bases not matched to a gene: 9.

The V gene is TRBV28, the J gene TRBJ1-5, with TRBD1 as a possible D gene (5 bases). The CDR3 has 15 residues. Germline V gene lookup returns CDR1 MDHEN and CDR2 SYDVKM. The V end was cut by 5 bases, the J end by 6 bases, with 17 bases between. CDR3 nucleotide sequence: TGTGCCAGCAGTATCACGGGGCCCGTTAGTCAGCCCCAGCATTTT. Translation gives CASSITGPVSQPQHF.

In this sample, this clone turned up once. V and J are TRBV5-1 and TRBJ2-3; 12 nucleotides line up with TRBD2. The CDR3 covers 16 residues. Trimming took 5 bases from V and 0 from J; bases not matched to a gene: 4. The V gene's germline CDR1 is SGHRS and CDR2 YFSETQ. This CDR3 reads CASRRTSGTSTDTQYF. As DNA, the CDR3 is TGCGCCAGCAGGCGGACTAGCGGGACTAGCACAGATACGCAGTATTTT.

This clone was recorded once. V gene TRBV10-3 combines with J gene TRBJ2-7, with D perhaps TRBD2 (5 bases). The CDR3 totals 15 residues. V was trimmed by 0 bases and J by 1 base, leaving 10 bases between them. The V gene's germline CDR1 is ENHRY and CDR2 SYGVKD. The CDR3 DNA reads as TGTGCCATCAGTGAGTCAGCTAGCAGATCCTACGAGCAGTACTTC. As protein: CAISESASRSYEQYF.

V usage is TRBV29-1 and J usage is TRBJ1-1, with 7 positions matching TRBD1. The J segment lost 4 bases and the V segment lost 4 bases, leaving 3 bases of the junction unmatched. This CDR3 comprises 12 residues. CDR1 and CDR2 from the germline V gene are SQVTM and ANQGSEA. The CDR3 protein is CSVGPGGTEAFF. CDR3 bases: TGCAGCGTTGGGCCAGGGGGCACTGAAGCTTTCTTT.

The V and J genes are TRBV2 and TRBJ1-3, with a weak D call TRBD1 (6 bases). This CDR3 contains 15 residues. Trimming left V 5 bases short and J 7 bases short, with 18 bases between. Germline V gene lookup returns CDR1 SNHLY and CDR2 FYNNEI. CDR3 DNA: TGTGCCAGCAGTTGGGACATGGGCCGATCTAACACCATATATTTT. Its protein is CASSWDMGRSNTIYF.

The rearrangement uses TRBV6-1 and TRBJ2-1; the D gene is possibly TRBD2 (6 bases). The CDR3 has 11 residues. Germline CDR1 is MNHNS and CDR2 is SASEGT. V dropped 6 bases and J dropped 8 bases, with 8 bases sitting between them. The CDR3 protein is CASSGGDEQFF. CDR3 in DNA: TGTGCCAGCAGCGGCGGGGATGAGCAGTTCTTC.

The chain is built from TRBV1 and TRBJ2-7; the tabulated D call, TRBD1, remains unverified against the DNA. TRBV1 is a pseudogene locus. The CDR3 runs 14 residues. The CDR3, as DNA: TGCACCAGCAGTCTGGGCGCTCCAACCTACGAGCAGTACTTC. This translates into CTSSLGAPTYEQYF.

The chain combines TRBV2 with TRBJ1-1, with 8 nucleotides matching TRBD1. Per germline, CDR1 SNHLY and CDR2 FYNNEI. V gave up 6 bases and J gave up 4 bases; unmatched junction bases: 4. The length of the CDR3 is 13 residues. The CDR3 loop reads CASSLTGVTEAFF. The CDR3 DNA reads as TGTGCCAGCAGCTTGACAGGGGTCACTGAAGCTTTCTTT.

The chain carries TRBV13 and TRBJ2-5; weak D call: TRBD2 (6 bases). Germline-derived CDR1 and CDR2 are PRHDT and FYEKMQ (reference sequence). The CDR3 runs 15 residues. The germline V and J ends were trimmed by 5 bases and 2 bases, with 15 bases remaining between them. The DNA for the CDR3 is TGTGCCAGCAGCCCGGTCCTAGCGAGGCAAGAGACCCAGTACTTC. Translating gives CASSPVLARQETQYF.

V is TRBV7-2 and J is TRBJ1-4; maybe TRBD1 (5 bases). Trimming took 4 bases from V and 6 from J, leaving 27 bases between them. Germline V gene lookup returns CDR1 SGHTA and CDR2 FQGNSA. The CDR3 is 19 residues long. The CDR3 is CASSSPAGGSGDRDEKLFF. The CDR3 region has the DNA TGTGCCAGCAGCTCCCCTGCGGGGGGTTCGGGGGATCGGGATGAAAAACTGTTTTTT. The full variable domain, in which reference TRBV7-2 and TRBJ1-4 provide the parts outside the CDR3, is GAGVSQSPSNKVTEKGKDVELRCDPISGHTALYWYRQSLGQGLEFLIYFQGNSAPDKSGLPSDRFSAERTGGSVSTLTIQRTQQEDSAVYLCASSSPAGGSGDRDEKLFFGSGTQLSVL.

In DNA form, the CDR3 reads TGTGCCAGTAGTATGCAGGGCGCGAACACCGGGGAGCTGTTTTTT. Translated, it gives CASSMQGANTGELFF. The rearrangement uses TRBV19 and TRBJ2-2; a weak D match, TRBD1 (5 bases). V lost 3 bases and J 0 bases, leaving 8 bases between the germline ends. In germline, CDR1 is LNHDA, CDR2 SQIVND (reference sequence). The CDR3 has 15 residues.

The CDR3 DNA reads as TGTGCCAGCAGCTCCCCGGGGGGACAGGGCCACACGAATAGCAATCAGCCCCAGCATTTT. This codes for CASSSPGGQGHTNSNQPQHF. The chain has TRBV28 and TRBJ1-5, with TRBD1 matching over 9 bases. The V and J ends lost 6 bases and 0 bases, in that order; junction bases with no gene match: 18. Germline CDR1 and CDR2: MDHEN and SYDVKM. The CDR3 length is 20 residues. Filled out from reference TRBV28 and TRBJ1-5, the complete variable domain reads DVKVTQSSRYLVKRTGEKVFLECVQDMDHENMFWYRQDPGLGLRLIYFSYDVKMKEKGDIPEGYSVSREKKERFSLILESASTNQTSMYLCASSSPGGQGHTNSNQPQHFGDGTRLSIL.

The chain employs TRBV7-3 and TRBJ2-1; 7 bases map to TRBD1. Germline V CDR1 and CDR2: SGHTA, FQGTGA. V lost 3 bases and J lost 8; bases outside the gene matches: 1. The CDR3 loop spans 12 amino acids. DNA of the CDR3: TGTGCCAGCAGCTTCGACAGGGATGAGCAGTTCTTC. Its protein is CASSFDRDEQFF.

This chain uses TRBV6-5 with TRBJ2-7, with 7 bases aligning to TRBD2. Germline CDR1 and CDR2: MNHEY and SVGAGI. J was trimmed by 2 bases and V by 0 bases; bases with no gene match: 7. CDR3 length: 16 amino acids. Written as DNA, the CDR3 is TGTGCCAGCAGTTACTCGATGTTGGGGGGGACCTACGAGCAGTACTTC. Encoded protein: CASSYSMLGGTYEQYF.

CDR3 in amino acids: CASSQGFPGQGSRELFF. DNA of the CDR3: TGCGCCAGCAGCCAGGGATTCCCGGGACAGGGGTCCCGGGAGCTGTTTTTT. This chain links TRBV5-1 with TRBJ2-2, with 10 bases matching TRBD1. V was clipped by 4 bases and J by 9 bases; unmatched bases: 15. CDR1 is SGHRS and CDR2 is YFSETQ in the germline V gene. The CDR3 consists of 17 residues. Together with reference TRBV5-1 and TRBJ2-2, the CDR3 gives the full variable domain: KAGVTQTPRYLIKTRGQQVTLSCSPISGHRSVSWYQQTPGQGLQFLFEYFSETQRNKGNFPGRFSGRQFSNSRSEMNVSTLELGDSALYLCASSQGFPGQGSRELFFGEGSRLTVL.

The chain uses TRBV6-5 and TRBJ2-3; tentatively, D is TRBD2 (5 bases). The V gene's germline CDR1 is MNHEY and CDR2 SVGAGI. CDR3 size: 15 residues. Trimming stripped 0 bases from V and 2 bases from J, with 9 bases between. This CDR3 reads CASSYSRETTDTQYF. The CDR3 DNA reads as TGTGCCAGCAGTTACTCGAGGGAGACCACAGATACGCAGTATTTT.

In DNA, the CDR3 is TGTGCCAGCAGCTTAGGGGGACAGGGGGTGATCGAGACCCAGTACTTC. This encodes CASSLGGQGVIETQYF. This chain uses TRBV7-9 with TRBJ2-5, with 11 bases that match TRBD1. With V trimmed by 1 base and J by 5 bases, 6 bases remained unmatched. CDR1 and CDR2 from the germline V gene are SEHNR and FQNEAQ (reference sequence). This CDR3 spans 16 amino acids.

About this clone itself: Other DNA sequences in this specimen translate into the identical CDR3. The genes are TRBV5-1 and TRBJ1-3; no definite D call. Trimming cost V 0 bases and J 0 bases, with 7 bases left between them. Germline values: CDR1 SGHRS, CDR2 YFSETQ. CDR3 size: 15 residues. Here the CDR3 reads CASSLAAGSGNTIYF. The DNA of the CDR3 is TGCGCCAGCAGCTTGGCGGCCGGCTCTGGAAACACCATATATTTT.

This clone was seen a single time. The chain joins TRBV6-5 to TRBJ1-4; maybe TRBD1 (5 bases). Trimming took 4 bases from V and 8 from J, leaving 17 bases between them. The CDR3 is 15 amino acids. CDR1 is MNHEY, CDR2 SVGAGI, per germline. The CDR3 nucleotides are TGTGCCAGCAGTTTCGATACAGGTGGCGGCGAAAAACTGTTTTTT. Its protein is CASSFDTGGGEKLFF.

V usage is TRBV30 and J usage is TRBJ2-3; D tentatively reads TRBD1 or TRBD2 (5 bases each). Germline lookup yields CDR1 GTSNPN and CDR2 SVGIG (reference sequence). This CDR3 comprises 13 residues. Trimming shortened V by 2 bases and J by 0 bases, and 6 bases separated the two germline ends. CDR3 DNA: TGTGCCTGGAGTAGGGACAGCACAGATACGCAGTATTTT. Translating gives CAWSRDSTDTQYF.

This chain links TRBV28 with TRBJ2-7, with TRBD1 matching 8 bases. CDR1 and CDR2 (germline): MDHEN, SYDVKM. Trimming at V came to 6 bases and at J to 3 bases, leaving 7 bases not matched to a gene. This CDR3 has 14 amino acids. The CDR3 loop reads CASRSGQEIYEQYF. CDR3 nucleotide sequence: TGTGCCAGCAGATCGGGACAGGAGATCTACGAGCAGTACTTC. The full variable domain, in which reference TRBV28 and TRBJ2-7 provide the parts outside the CDR3, is DVKVTQSSRYLVKRTGEKVFLECVQDMDHENMFWYRQDPGLGLRLIYFSYDVKMKEKGDIPEGYSVSREKKERFSLILESASTNQTSMYLCASRSGQEIYEQYFGPGTRLTVT.

The V and J genes are TRBV15 and TRBJ1-5, with 7 positions matching TRBD1. The CDR3 is made up of 15 amino acids. The ends lost 8 bases at V and 3 bases at J; junction bases unmatched: 10. From germline, CDR1 is LNHNV and CDR2 YYDKDF (reference sequence). The CDR3 loop is CATSAQRGHNQPQHF. The CDR3 DNA reads as TGTGCCACCTCCGCGCAAAGGGGGCACAATCAGCCCCAGCATTTT.